These 29 T cell receptor beta chains share one sample of origin, sequenced in a study of cytomegalovirus exposure and HLA in healthy donors. PCR used 60 Vbeta primers and 13 Jbeta primers. Sequenced by immunoSEQ multiplex PCR; TCRdb stores in-frame clones only, minus some. The data hold about 160,000 clones, with about 88% observed a single time. What was sequenced was PBMCs. Receptors originate from a man between 18 and 35 years old in good health and CMV-seropositive.

The chain employs TRBV9 and TRBJ1-1; D unclear. The germline gives CDR1 SGDLS, CDR2 YYNGEE. The V end was cut by 0 bases, the J end by 1 base, with 13 bases between. The CDR3 has 16 amino acids. The CDR3 protein is CASSVGGMGANTEAFF. The CDR3 coding sequence is TGTGCCAGCAGCGTAGGGGGAATGGGAGCGAACACTGAAGCTTTCTTT.

A word on this clone: A read error may account for a junction end that differs from germline. The chain combines TRBV7-6 with TRBJ1-6; 7 bases agree with TRBD1. The CDR3 spans 15 residues. CDR1 is SGHVS and CDR2 is FNYEAQ in the germline V gene. The chain's CDR3 is CAGSPSRGQNSPLHF. DNA of the CDR3: TGTGCCGGCAGCCCCTCCAGGGGACAGAATTCACCCCTCCACTTT.

The V gene is TRBV5-1, the J gene TRBJ2-3; 10 bases match TRBD2. The CDR3 extends over 15 amino acids. After removal of 2 bases from V and 2 bases from J, the junction contained 2 bases not matched to a gene. CDR1 and CDR2 (germline): SGHRS, YFSETQ. In DNA, the CDR3 is TGCGCCAGCAGCTTAAGCGGGGGGGCCACAGATACGCAGTATTTT. It encodes CASSLSGGATDTQYF.

This clone has more than one count but fewer than ten. The chain links TRBV5-4 to TRBJ1-1; D is possibly TRBD1 (5 bases). Germline CDR1 and CDR2: SGHNT and YYREEE (reference sequence). V dropped 6 bases and J dropped 0 bases, with 15 bases sitting between them. This CDR3 is 15 amino acids long. CDR3 amino acids: CASTARGVVNTEAFF. CDR3 DNA sequence: TGTGCCAGCACCGCTCGGGGGGTTGTGAACACTGAAGCTTTCTTT.

The CDR3 region has the DNA TGTGCCAGCAGCTTTGTAGGGGAGGCGAACACCGGGGAGCTGTTTTTT. Protein sequence: CASSFVGEANTGELFF. The chain has TRBV9 and TRBJ2-2, with D maybe TRBD2 (6 bases). The CDR3 consists of 16 residues. V dropped 4 bases and J dropped 0 bases, with 13 bases sitting between them. Germline CDR1 is SGDLS and CDR2 is YYNGEE.

In this sample, this clone turned up a few times. The chain uses TRBV30 and TRBJ2-3; weak D call: TRBD2 (5 bases). Per the germline V gene, CDR1 is GTSNPN and CDR2 is SVGIG (reference sequence). The CDR3 totals 12 residues. Trimming removed 6 bases from V and 2 bases from J, with 9 bases in between. CDR3 coding DNA: TGTGCCTGCCGGACTGTCACAGATACGCAGTATTTT. Protein product: CACRTVTDTQYF.

This clone appeared once. V and J are TRBV5-6 and TRBJ2-1; D perhaps matches TRBD1 (6 bases). The CDR3 extends over 13 amino acids. The germline gives CDR1 SGHDT, CDR2 YYEEEE. V lost 5 bases and J 8 bases, leaving 14 bases between the germline ends. The DNA for the CDR3 is TGTGCCAGCAGAAAACAGGGTTGGGATGAGCAGTTCTTC. It specifies CASRKQGWDEQFF.

The chain is built from TRBV30 and TRBJ2-7; possible D gene TRBD1, 5 bases. Germline CDR1 GTSNPN, CDR2 SVGIG (reference sequence). Trimming took off 0 bases at V and 8 bases at J, with 14 bases between the two ends. This CDR3 contains 13 residues. This CDR3 is CAWSVPHGHKQYF. The DNA for the CDR3 is TGTGCCTGGAGTGTACCACACGGACATAAGCAGTACTTC.

The chain has TRBV7-2 and TRBJ2-2; D is unclear. The germline V gene has CDR1 SGHTA and CDR2 FQGNSA. V was cut by 1 base and J by 2 bases, with 5 bases left in between. This CDR3 contains 14 residues. The CDR3, as DNA: TGTGCCAGCAGCTTAGGAGGTAACACCGGGGAGCTGTTTTTT. Its translation: CASSLGGNTGELFF. Based on the CDR3 plus reference TRBV7-2 and TRBJ2-2, the full variable domain is GAGVSQSPSNKVTEKGKDVELRCDPISGHTALYWYRQSLGQGLEFLIYFQGNSAPDKSGLPSDRFSAERTGGSVSTLTIQRTQQEDSAVYLCASSLGGNTGELFFGEGSRLTVL.

The CDR3 here is CAISTSGATDTQYF. CDR3 bases: TGTGCCATCAGCACTAGCGGGGCCACAGATACGCAGTATTTT. The chain links TRBV10-3 to TRBJ2-3, with 10 bases that match TRBD2. This CDR3 is built from 14 residues. Losses at the gene ends were 6 bases for V and 2 bases for J; bases not matched to a gene: 2. CDR1 and CDR2 from the germline V gene are ENHRY and SYGVKD.

The chain links TRBV19 to TRBJ1-5; D uncertain. The V and J ends lost 6 bases and 3 bases respectively, with 15 bases between them. The CDR3 loop spans 15 amino acids. Germline loops: CDR1 LNHDA, CDR2 SQIVND (reference sequence). The DNA for the CDR3 is TGTGCCAGTAGGGAGAGTGGTGGCCACAATCAGCCCCAGCATTTT. Translation gives CASRESGGHNQPQHF.

The chain carries TRBV30 and TRBJ2-7; D is ambiguous. Trimming left V 1 base short and J 3 bases short, with 7 bases between. CDR1 GTSNPN and CDR2 SVGIG come from the germline V gene (reference sequence). CDR3 size: 12 residues. The CDR3 DNA sequence: TGTGCCTGGAGTGCTGGCAGCTACGAGCAGTACTTC. Its protein product is CAWSAGSYEQYF.

This chain connects TRBV4-3 to TRBJ2-2; D is uncertain. The V end lost 0 bases, the J end lost 2 bases, and 10 bases lay between the germline ends. Germline lookup yields CDR1 LGHNA and CDR2 YSLEER. The CDR3 is 16 amino acids. CDR3 nucleotides: TGCGCCAGCAGCCAAGAGCGTGGGCTTAACACCGGGGAGCTGTTTTTT. Protein: CASSQERGLNTGELFF.

J is TRBJ1-1 and V is TRBV6-1, with 9 positions matching TRBD1. The CDR3 spans 14 residues. Losses at the gene ends were 4 bases for V and 7 bases for J; bases not matched to a gene: 7. Germline CDR1 is MNHNS and CDR2 is SASEGT. The CDR3 loop reads CASSGQRDRDEAFF. For the CDR3, the DNA is TGTGCCAGCAGTGGACAACGGGACAGGGATGAAGCTTTCTTT.

This chain joins TRBV9 and TRBJ2-7; no clear D. The V and J ends lost 3 bases and 3 bases respectively, with 13 bases between them. CDR3 size: 14 residues. Germline assignment: CDR1 SGDLS and CDR2 YYNGEE. CDR3 region: CASSAGSSNYEQYF. In nucleotides, the CDR3 is TGTGCCAGCAGCGCCGGGTCTTCTAACTACGAGCAGTACTTC.

V and J are TRBV18 and TRBJ2-7, with D possibly matching TRBD2 (5 bases). V lost 3 bases, J lost 1 base, and 10 bases lay in between. Germline lookup yields CDR1 KGHSH and CDR2 LQKENI. This CDR3 spans 14 amino acids. The CDR3 protein is CASSPGADSYEQYF. The CDR3 nucleotides are TGTGCCAGCTCACCCGGAGCGGATTCCTACGAGCAGTACTTC.

The rearrangement uses TRBV6-1 and TRBJ2-2; 12 nucleotides match TRBD1. Unmatched junction bases numbered 10, after V lost 11 bases and J lost 6 bases. The CDR3 loop spans 15 amino acids. CDR1 is MNHNS and CDR2 is SASEGT in the germline V gene. CDR3 nucleotide sequence: TGTGCCGGGAACCGGGACAGGGGGCATGCCGGGGAGCTGTTTTTT. It specifies CAGNRDRGHAGELFF.

The chain recombines TRBV6-1 with TRBJ2-2, with D possibly TRBD1 on 6 matching bases. This CDR3 has 17 residues. Germline values: CDR1 MNHNS, CDR2 SASEGT. Trimming cost V 3 bases and J 4 bases, with 18 bases left between them. The CDR3 DNA sequence: TGTGCCAGCAGTGACCGAACGAGGGGACACCCCACCGGGGAGCTGTTTTTT. The encoded protein is CASSDRTRGHPTGELFF.

V is TRBV11-1 and J is TRBJ2-2; the D gene is possibly TRBD1 (6 bases). The length of the CDR3 is 13 residues. CDR1 is SGHAT, CDR2 FQDESV, per germline (reference sequence). Trimming cost V 3 bases and J 6 bases, with 8 bases left between them. The CDR3: CASSLPGAGELFF. Here the CDR3 DNA reads TGTGCCAGCAGCTTGCCAGGGGCCGGGGAGCTGTTTTTT.

This rearrangement joins TRBV30 to TRBJ2-3; 16 bases map to TRBD2. Germline values: CDR1 GTSNPN, CDR2 SVGIG (reference sequence). V shed 3 bases and J 1 base; nucleotides not matched to a gene: 1. This CDR3 has 16 residues. The CDR3 bases are TGTGCCTGGAGGGGGACTAGCGGGGGGGGCACAGATACGCAGTATTTT. Protein sequence: CAWRGTSGGGTDTQYF.

The table lists this clone with a count of one. The chain combines TRBV2 with TRBJ2-1, with 11 bases matching TRBD2. This CDR3 is 15 amino acids long. V was pared by 6 bases and J by 6 bases, with 7 bases of the junction left unmatched. Looked up from germline, CDR1 is SNHLY and CDR2 is FYNNEI. The CDR3 loop is CASRLGLAAINEQFF. The CDR3 coding sequence is TGTGCCAGCAGACTGGGACTAGCGGCGATCAATGAGCAGTTCTTC. The variable domain in full, completed from reference TRBV2 and TRBJ2-1, reads EPEVTQTPSHQVTQMGQEVILRCVPISNHLYFYWYRQILGQKVEFLVSFYNNEISEKSEIFDDQFSVERPDGSNFTLKIRSTKLEDSAMYFCASRLGLAAINEQFFGPGTRLTVL.

The rearrangement uses TRBV25-1 and TRBJ1-6; D perhaps matches TRBD1 (6 bases). The germline CDR1 and CDR2 sequences are MGHDK and SYGVNS. The CDR3 sequence is 15 residues long. Between the trimmed V and J ends, which lost 4 bases and 3 bases, there was a span of 10 bases. CDR3 amino acids: CASSVYRDYNSPLHF. The DNA for the CDR3 is TGTGCCAGCAGTGTATACAGGGACTATAATTCACCCCTCCACTTT.

The V gene is TRBV18, the J gene TRBJ2-3, with TRBD2 matching over 9 bases. With V trimmed by 3 bases and J by 7 bases, 2 bases remained unmatched. CDR1 KGHSH and CDR2 LQKENI come from the germline V gene. This CDR3 spans 13 amino acids. The CDR3 DNA sequence: TGTGCCAGCTCACCTAGCGGGGGCTATACGCAGTATTTT. Its protein is CASSPSGGYTQYF.

The V gene is TRBV7-2, the J gene TRBJ1-1; 10 bases map to TRBD1. Losses at the gene ends were 7 bases for V and 4 bases for J; bases not matched to a gene: 6. CDR3 length equals 14 residues. The germline CDR1 and CDR2 sequences are SGHTA and FQGNSA. This chain's CDR3 is CASNDGTGATEAFF. In DNA form, the CDR3 reads TGTGCCAGCAACGACGGGACAGGGGCCACTGAAGCTTTCTTT. Based on the CDR3 plus reference TRBV7-2 and TRBJ1-1, the full variable domain is GAGVSQSPSNKVTEKGKDVELRCDPISGHTALYWYRQSLGQGLEFLIYFQGNSAPDKSGLPSDRFSAERTGGSVSTLTIQRTQQEDSAVYLCASNDGTGATEAFFGQGTRLTVV.

V is TRBV6-5 and J is TRBJ2-7, with a weak D call TRBD2 (7 bases). This CDR3 comprises 14 residues. CDR1 and CDR2 (germline): MNHEY, SVGAGI. V gave up 6 bases and J gave up 5 bases, with 17 bases separating them. The CDR3 reads CASRTPRGGDEQYF. The DNA for the CDR3 is TGTGCCAGCAGAACCCCAAGGGGGGGGGACGAGCAGTACTTC.

The chain has TRBV9 and TRBJ1-1; TRBD1 is a possible D gene (5 bases). The CDR3 consists of 15 residues. Trimming took 2 bases from V and 5 from J, leaving 16 bases between them. The V gene's germline CDR1 is SGDLS and CDR2 YYNGEE. This CDR3 reads CASSVLGVVGTEAFF. CDR3 DNA: TGTGCCAGCAGCGTTCTAGGGGTAGTCGGGACTGAAGCTTTCTTT.

V and J are TRBV6-5 and TRBJ1-6, with 7 positions matching TRBD1. Germline V gene data show CDR1 as MNHEY and CDR2 as SVGAGI. The length of the CDR3 is 14 residues. V dropped 6 bases and J dropped 8; count of bases not matched to a gene: 7. CDR3 amino acids: CASSWGQSDSPLHF. The CDR3 DNA sequence: TGTGCCAGCAGCTGGGGACAGTCGGATTCACCCCTCCACTTT.

This rearrangement joins TRBV10-3 to TRBJ1-6; TRBD1 agrees at 7 bases. CDR3 size: 14 residues. V trimming: 3 bases; J trimming: 5 bases; junction bases outside the gene matches: 1. Germline CDR1 reads ENHRY; CDR2 reads SYGVKD. The CDR3 DNA reads TGTGCCATCAGTGAAGGGGGCCATAATTCACCCCTCCACTTT. This gives the protein CAISEGGHNSPLHF.

V and J are TRBV6-4 and TRBJ2-1; the match to TRBD2 covers 8 bases. The J segment lost 6 bases and the V segment lost 3 bases, leaving 4 bases of the junction unmatched. Germline CDR1 MRHNA, CDR2 SNTAGT. This CDR3 spans 14 amino acids. The CDR3 nucleotides read TGTGCCAGCAGTGAAGGAGCGGGGGCCAATGAGCAGTTCTTC. It translates to CASSEGAGANEQFF.